The 17 T cell receptor beta chains presented below share a single source sample, sequenced in a study of T cells in localized non-small cell lung cancer. Produced via immunoSEQ multiplex PCR; TCRdb's table is partial and in-frame only. This sample has more than 100,000 clones, with more than 80% found just once. The sequencing used peripheral blood, collected before any cancer treatment. These receptors all come from an older female donor with stage I lung adenocarcinoma.

This chain joins TRBV28 and TRBJ2-1; D not resolved. The CDR3 consists of 12 residues. Trimming took 6 bases from V and 9 from J, leaving 12 bases between them. Germline CDR1 MDHEN, CDR2 SYDVKM. CDR3 in DNA: TGTGCCAGCAGCTCCTTTTTACGTGAGCAGTTCTTC. Residues: CASSSFLREQFF.

This clone was observed once. The rearrangement uses TRBV19 and TRBJ1-3; possible D gene TRBD1, 5 bases. This CDR3 is built from 16 residues. V shed 4 bases and J shed 0 bases, with 13 bases lying between them. Germline V gives CDR1 LNHDA, CDR2 SQIVND (reference sequence). This chain's CDR3 is CASSTRGHPSGNTIYF. The CDR3 nucleotides are TGTGCCAGTAGTACAAGGGGCCACCCCTCTGGAAACACCATATATTTT. Complete variable domain (other parts from reference TRBV19 and TRBJ1-3): DGGITQSPKYLFRKEGQNVTLSCEQNLNHDAMYWYRQDPGQGLRLIYYSQIVNDFQKGDIAEGYSVSREKKESFPLTVTSAQKNPTAFYLCASSTRGHPSGNTIYFGEGSWLTVV.

This rearrangement joins TRBV11-3 to TRBJ1-1; D possibly corresponds to TRBD1 (6 bases). This CDR3 has 13 amino acids. CDR1 is SGHNT and CDR2 is YENEEA in the germline V gene. Between the trimmed V and J ends, which lost 5 bases and 10 bases, there was a span of 17 bases. CDR3 nucleotides: TGTGCCAGCAGCCAAGTGACAGGCACTCCAGCTTTCTTT. This codes for CASSQVTGTPAFF.

V is TRBV27 and J is TRBJ2-5, with a weak D call TRBD1 (5 bases). Between the trimmed V and J ends, which lost 5 bases and 2 bases, there was a span of 12 bases. The CDR3 consists of 14 residues. CDR1 is MNHEY, CDR2 SMNVEV, per germline (reference sequence). In DNA, the CDR3 is TGTGCCAGCAGTCCTATTAACAGGCAAGAGACCCAGTACTTC. It yields the protein CASSPINRQETQYF.

DNA of the CDR3: TGCGCCAGCAGCTTCGGGAACACTGAAGCTTTCTTT. It encodes CASSFGNTEAFF. V and J are TRBV5-1 and TRBJ1-1; D call uncertain. The CDR3 runs 12 residues. Germline CDR1 is SGHRS and CDR2 is YFSETQ. Trimming took 2 bases from V and 1 from J, leaving 3 bases between them.

The V call is TRBV11-2, the J call TRBJ2-1; 7 bases are a match to TRBD2. Germline V gives CDR1 SGHAT, CDR2 FQNNGV. This CDR3 has 17 residues. J gave up 6 bases and V 5 bases, and 16 bases lay outside the gene matches. CDR3: CASSPESETSLGNEQFF. CDR3 nucleotides: TGTGCCAGCAGCCCTGAATCGGAGACTAGCCTTGGCAATGAGCAGTTCTTC.

V and J are TRBV21-1 and TRBJ2-7; TRBD1 is the table's D call and was not checked against the DNA. TRBV21-1 is a documented pseudogene. This CDR3 spans 12 amino acids. The CDR3 reads CASSKGQGEQYF. The CDR3 coding sequence is TGTGCCAGCAGCAAAGGCCAGGGGGAGCAGTACTTC.

This rearrangement joins TRBV5-4 to TRBJ2-3; 10 bases line up with TRBD2. V lost 4 bases, J lost 1 base, and 9 bases stayed unmatched. This CDR3 spans 17 amino acids. Germline-derived CDR1 and CDR2 are SGHNT and YYREEE (reference sequence). The CDR3 spells CASSTSPSGRRTDTQYF. For the CDR3, the DNA is TGTGCCAGCAGCACGTCCCCTAGCGGGAGACGCACAGATACGCAGTATTTT.

The chain is built from TRBV5-1 and TRBJ2-5; D is unclear. The V end lost 4 bases, the J end lost 4 bases, and 8 bases lay between the germline ends. Germline V lookup: CDR1 SGHRS, CDR2 YFSETQ. CDR3 length: 12 amino acids. CDR3 DNA: TGCGCCAGCAGCACCCCCTTAGAGACCCAGTACTTC. Protein: CASSTPLETQYF.

Only a few counts were recorded for this clone. The chain uses TRBV6-6 and TRBJ1-5; D gene ambiguous. The germline gives CDR1 MNHNY, CDR2 SVGAGI (reference sequence). V dropped 4 bases and J dropped 7 bases, with 11 bases sitting between them. This CDR3 contains 13 residues. CDR3 in amino acids: CASSSWSWQPQHF. In DNA form, the CDR3 reads TGTGCCAGCAGTTCTTGGTCTTGGCAGCCCCAGCATTTT.

The chain joins TRBV5-1 to TRBJ2-7; possible D gene TRBD1, 5 bases. The germline CDR1 and CDR2 sequences are SGHRS and YFSETQ. Between the trimmed V and J ends, which lost 1 base and 1 base, there was a span of 15 bases. The CDR3 has 16 amino acids. CDR3: CASSLTVQGISYEQYF. The CDR3 DNA sequence: TGCGCCAGCAGCTTGACGGTCCAGGGCATTTCCTACGAGCAGTACTTC.

On this clone itself: A junction boundary mismatches the germline segment, possibly from a read error. The V and J genes are TRBV7-9 and TRBJ1-5; D might be TRBD1 (6 bases). Looked up from germline, CDR1 is SEHNR and CDR2 is FQNEAQ (reference sequence). CDR3 length equals 14 residues. The CDR3 region is CVSSLQGSNQPQHF. The CDR3 coding sequence is TGTGTCAGCAGCCTCCAGGGGAGCAATCAGCCCCAGCATTTT.

This clone has only a few counts. The V call is TRBV11-2, the J call TRBJ2-7, with a weak D call TRBD2 (5 bases). The CDR3 has 15 residues. V was clipped by 0 bases and J by 4 bases, with 13 bases between them. The V gene's germline CDR1 is SGHAT and CDR2 FQNNGV. In DNA form, the CDR3 reads TGTGCCAGCAGCTTAGATAAGGGAGATCGGTACGAGCAGTACTTC. Its translation is CASSLDKGDRYEQYF.

This clone has just a few counts. This chain links TRBV29-1 with TRBJ1-2; unclear D gene. V was trimmed by 3 bases and J by 7 bases, leaving 3 bases between them. Germline-derived CDR1 and CDR2 are SQVTM and ANQGSEA. The CDR3 loop spans 9 amino acids. The CDR3 here is CSVEAGYTF. CDR3 coding DNA: TGCAGCGTTGAGGCTGGCTACACCTTC.

The chain combines TRBV18 with TRBJ1-5, with D possibly matching TRBD1 (5 bases). The ends were cut back, 2 bases at V and 5 bases at J, with 10 bases in the middle. The V gene's germline CDR1 is KGHSH and CDR2 LQKENI. The CDR3 runs to 14 residues. The CDR3 nucleotides are TGTGCCAGCTCACCAGGATCGGGGGATCAGCCCCAGCATTTT. Translating it yields CASSPGSGDQPQHF.

J is TRBJ2-3 and V is TRBV5-1; TRBD1 might be the D (6 bases). The CDR3 has 16 residues. V lost 0 bases, J lost 2 bases, and 13 bases lay in between. Germline V gene lookup returns CDR1 SGHRS and CDR2 YFSETQ. The CDR3 region is CASSLVPGANTDTQYF. The CDR3 DNA reads TGCGCCAGCAGCTTGGTGCCAGGGGCGAACACAGATACGCAGTATTTT.

This clone was seen more than once but under ten times. The chain carries TRBV7-8 and TRBJ1-2; D is undetermined. V lost 3 bases and J 4 bases, leaving 9 bases between the germline ends. This CDR3 has 13 residues. CDR1 and CDR2 (germline): SGHVS, FQNEAQ. The DNA of the CDR3 is TGTGCCAGCAGCTTTGTCCAGAGCTATGGCTACACCTTC. Translation gives CASSFVQSYGYTF.